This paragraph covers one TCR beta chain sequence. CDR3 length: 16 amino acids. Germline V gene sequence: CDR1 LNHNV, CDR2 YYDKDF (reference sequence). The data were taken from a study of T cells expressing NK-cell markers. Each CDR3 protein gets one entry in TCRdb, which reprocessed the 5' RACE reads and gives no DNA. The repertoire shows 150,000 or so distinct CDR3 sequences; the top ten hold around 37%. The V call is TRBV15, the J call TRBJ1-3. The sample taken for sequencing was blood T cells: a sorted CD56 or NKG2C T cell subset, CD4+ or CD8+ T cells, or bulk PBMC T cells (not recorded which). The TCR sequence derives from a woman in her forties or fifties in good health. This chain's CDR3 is CATSRDRAGSGNTIYF.